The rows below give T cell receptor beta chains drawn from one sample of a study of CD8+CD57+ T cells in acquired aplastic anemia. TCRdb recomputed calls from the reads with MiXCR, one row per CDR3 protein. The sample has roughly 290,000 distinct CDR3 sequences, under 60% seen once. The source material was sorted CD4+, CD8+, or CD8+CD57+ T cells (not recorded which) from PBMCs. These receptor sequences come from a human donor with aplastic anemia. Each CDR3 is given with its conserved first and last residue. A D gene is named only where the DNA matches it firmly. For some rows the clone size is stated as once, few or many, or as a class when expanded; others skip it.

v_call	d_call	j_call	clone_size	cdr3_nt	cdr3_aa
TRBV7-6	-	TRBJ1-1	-	TGTGCCAGCAGCTTAGAGGGGACAATGAACACTGAAGCTTTCTTT	CASSLEGTMNTEAFF
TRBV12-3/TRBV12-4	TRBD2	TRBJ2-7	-	TGTGCCAGCAGTTCCGGGGGGAGAGGGGACGAGCAGTACTTC	CASSSGGRGDEQYF
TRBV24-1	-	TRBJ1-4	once	TGTGCCACCCAAGCACAGGCAACTAATGAAAAACTGTTTTTT	CATQAQATNEKLFF
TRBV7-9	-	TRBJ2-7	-	TGTGCCAGCAGCGACCCAGCTAGCCCGTACGAGCAGTACTTC	CASSDPASPYEQYF
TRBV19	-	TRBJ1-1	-	TGTGCCAGTAGCGATCATAGGGGTCGGAACACTGAAGCTTTCTTT	CASSDHRGRNTEAFF
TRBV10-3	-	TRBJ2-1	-	TGTGCCATCAGTGATTTGGGGCCCAATGAGCAGTTCTTC	CAISDLGPNEQFF
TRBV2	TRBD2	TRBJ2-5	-	TGTGCCAGCAGCGCGGGACTAGCGGAGACCCAGTACTTC	CASSAGLAETQYF
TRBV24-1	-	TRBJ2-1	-	TGTGCCACCAGTGGAGGAGGTCGAGGGGTATACAATGAGCAGTTCTTC	CATSGGGRGVYNEQFF
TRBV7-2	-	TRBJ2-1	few	TGTGCCAGCAGCTTATCCGTCCTCTCCTACAATGAGCAGTTCTTC	CASSLSVLSYNEQFF
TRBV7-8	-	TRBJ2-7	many	TGTGCCAGCAGCCGAGGGGAGAAGTACGAGCAGTACTTC	CASSRGEKYEQYF
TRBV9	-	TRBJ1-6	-	TGTGCCAGCAGCGTAGATTCAGGGTCTGATTCACCCCTCCACTTT	CASSVDSGSDSPLHF
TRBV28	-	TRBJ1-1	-	TGTGCCAGCAGAACCTGGGGGGCGAACACTGAAGCTTTCTTT	CASRTWGANTEAFF
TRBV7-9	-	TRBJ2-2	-	TGTGCCAGCAGCCCTGTAACGAGCGGAGGGAACACCGGGGAGCTGTTTTTT	CASSPVTSGGNTGELFF
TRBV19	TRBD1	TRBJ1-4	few	TGTGCCAGTAGGCCCCGGGACAGGGGAGCAACTAATGAAAAACTGTTTTTT	CASRPRDRGATNEKLFF
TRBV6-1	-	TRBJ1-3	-	TGTGCCAGCGGAGGCGGGGTACTGAACACCATATATTTT	CASGGGVLNTIYF
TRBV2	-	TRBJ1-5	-	TGTGCCAGCATTGGAGCGATCCAGCATTTT	CASIGAIQHF
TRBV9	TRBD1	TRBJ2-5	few	TGTGCCAGCAGCGTAGGGGGACAGGGGCTCACCGGGGAGACCCAGTACTTC	CASSVGGQGLTGETQYF
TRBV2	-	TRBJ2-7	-	TGTGCCAGCAGATATGTGACTAACTCCTACGAGCAGTACTTC	CASRYVTNSYEQYF
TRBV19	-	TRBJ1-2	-	TGTGCCAGTACGGGGACGGGGCAGACTAACTATGGCTACACCTTC	CASTGTGQTNYGYTF
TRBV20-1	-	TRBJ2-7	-	TGCAGTGGGGGGGAGGCCGAGTCCTACGAGCAGTACTTC	CSGGEAESYEQYF
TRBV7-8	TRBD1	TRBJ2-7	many	TGTGCCAGCAGGACAGGGACGGGATCCTACGAGCAGTACTTC	CASRTGTGSYEQYF
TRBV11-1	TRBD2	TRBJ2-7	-	TGTGCCAGCAGCCGTAGCGGGCACACCTACGAGCAGTACTTC	CASSRSGHTYEQYF
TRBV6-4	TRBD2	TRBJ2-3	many	TGTGCCAGCAGGCTAGCGGGAGCTAGCACAGATACGCAGTATTTT	CASRLAGASTDTQYF
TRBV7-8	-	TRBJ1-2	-	TGTGCCAGCAGCCCGCCCAACAGCAACTATGGCTACACCTTC	CASSPPNSNYGYTF
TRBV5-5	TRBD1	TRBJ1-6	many	TGTGCCAGCAGTTACGGACAGGGCTCCTATAATTCACCCCTCCACTTT	CASSYGQGSYNSPLHF
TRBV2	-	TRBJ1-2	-	TGTGCCAGCAGTGAAGCGCGGTACAGAGGGGCCTTC	CASSEARYRGAF
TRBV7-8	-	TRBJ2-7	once	TGTGCCAGCAGCCCAACTATCTACGAGCAGTACTTC	CASSPTIYEQYF
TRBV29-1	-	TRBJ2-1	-	TGCAGCGTTGGGAGGGAAACCGTCAATGAGCAGTTCTTC	CSVGRETVNEQFF
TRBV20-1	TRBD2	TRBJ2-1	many	TGCAGTGCTAGAGGACTAGCGGGAGGACCCGAAGGCTATGAGCAGTTCTTC	CSARGLAGGPEGYEQFF
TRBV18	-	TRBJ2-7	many	TGTGCCAGCAGTGAACGCTACGAGCAGTACTTC	CASSERYEQYF
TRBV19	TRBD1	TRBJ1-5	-	TGTGCCAGTGGGGACAGGGGGCAATCCTATCAGCCCCAGCATTTT	CASGDRGQSYQPQHF
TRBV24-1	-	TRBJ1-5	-	TGTGCCGCCAGTGATTCCCGTTATCAGCCCCAGCATTTT	CAASDSRYQPQHF
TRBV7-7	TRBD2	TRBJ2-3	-	TGTGCTAGCAGCCCGCTAGCGGGGGCCACAGATACGCAGTCTTTT	CASSPLAGATDTQSF